This T cell receptor (beta chain) was captured in a study of cytomegalovirus exposure and HLA in healthy donors. General observations from the study: Looking again later, the authors saw that most CMV-associated TCR beta chains seemed HLA-restricted.

As for this clone: The antigen is not known.

The V and J ends lost 7 bases and 7 bases respectively, with 11 bases between them. Germline values: CDR1 SNHLY, CDR2 FYNNEI. The CDR3 length is 11 residues. The PCR made use of 60 Vbeta and 13 Jbeta primers. The assay was immunoSEQ multiplex PCR, and TCRdb's table has in-frame clones only and misses some. This sample has under 200,000 clones, with under 80% found just once. The rearrangement links TRBV2 to TRBJ2-7, with D possibly TRBD2 on 5 matching bases. The sample consisted of PBMCs. The receptor was derived from a woman in her 30s in good health and CMV-seronegative. This CDR3 is CASNLRREQYF. The CDR3 nucleotides read TGTGCCAGCAATTTGAGGAGGGAGCAGTACTTC.